This T cell receptor (beta chain) was captured in a study of T cell responses to AZD1222 COVID-19 vaccine. The method was immunoSEQ multiplex PCR; TCRdb's version includes in-frame clones alone and lacks a portion of them. This sample has about 76,000 clones, with roughly 88% found just once. This CDR3 has 14 residues. V lost 9 bases and J 0 bases, leaving 12 bases between the germline ends. Germline V gene lookup returns CDR1 LNHDA and CDR2 SQIVND (reference sequence). The V gene is TRBV19, the J gene TRBJ1-5; D gene uncertain. The input for sequencing was peripheral blood, taken on day 0 of MenACWY control vaccination. The TCR was taken from an adult in good health. The CDR3: CASTGRNSNQPQHF. The CDR3 DNA reads as TGTGCCAGCACCGGACGGAATAGCAATCAGCCCCAGCATTTT.